This T cell receptor beta chain was documented in a study of cytomegalovirus exposure and HLA in healthy donors. Overall study findings and caveats: Later genetic work tied a missense DCLRE1C variant to beta-chain V and J trimming. It emerged from a later analysis that several of the most significant clusters appeared to be linked to common viral pathogens.

The PCR was carried out with 60 Vbeta primers and 13 Jbeta primers. As handled by the study authors: Approximately 11 million of the about 80 million unique TCR beta chains counted in a later analysis were shared. The assay was immunoSEQ multiplex PCR, and TCRdb's table has in-frame clones only and misses some. V and J calls and clone size are copied from that table; D and trimming were computed from the DNA. The sample lists 75,000 to 100,000 clones, about 78% occurring once. This clone was counted a few times. Antigen unknown. The TCR originated in a man in his forties in good health and CMV-seronegative. The sequenced sample was PBMCs.

CDR3 coding DNA: TGTGCCAGCATCAAGGGGGTGGGGGAGACTGAAGCTTTCTTT. As protein: CASIKGVGETEAFF. The genes are TRBV2 and TRBJ1-1; maybe TRBD1 (6 bases). CDR3 length equals 14 residues. Trimming took off 7 bases at V and 5 bases at J, with 17 bases between the two ends. The V gene's germline CDR1 is SNHLY and CDR2 FYNNEI.